This entry concerns a single T cell receptor beta chain. The antigen it recognizes is unknown. Base qualities are missing; no much larger clone stands one base away. The immunoSEQ Assay, a bias-controlled multiplex PCR, was used to amplify TCRbeta CDR3 regions from genomic DNA. In the paper's pipeline: The number of nucleated cells in each sample was estimated by amplification of reference gene primers within the assay. To quantify the absolute abundance of each unique TCRbeta CDR3 rearrangement, sequence reads were collapsed and filtered. For each sample, productive Simpson clonality was calculated as the square root of Simpson's diversity index across productive rearrangements. In its TCRdb copy, this immuneACCESS table keeps in-frame sequences only and misses some clones. Where compared with another copy, unresolved V genes explain less than half of these, and the others have no known cause. V, J and clone size reflect that table, while D and trimming were determined from the DNA. The sample profile shows roughly 150,000 clones; 81% of them were found once. The ten largest clones represent approximately 10% of the sample.

The sample belongs to a study of blood T cell repertoires in COVID-19 (dated by TCRdb to about 2020). With regard to the full study: Samples from collaborators originated in the United States, Italy and Spain and spanned both the acute and convalescent phases of COVID-19. A freely available public database, intended as a resource for researchers studying the immune response to SARS-CoV-2, is where the repertoires were released. The prospective study material was composed of cDNA or gDNA derived from T cells, B-cell-depleted T cells, or PBMCs. Where available, HLA class I and class II types were taken from metadata supplied by the sample provider and were not determined by assay-based typing. Nearly every sample came with metadata listing a de-identified subject ID, COVID-19 status, age in years and sex. Deeply sampled blood TCRbeta repertoires from subjects exposed to, actively infected with, or recovered from COVID-19 were included in the dataset. The samples were drawn from the first 160 participants of the ongoing ImmuneRACE study and from over a thousand subjects provided by 6 global collaborators.

V trim: 1 base; J trim: 5 bases; unmatched bases: 6. From its cysteine to its phenylalanine, the CDR3 spans 15 amino acids. Of the read, only the CDR3 DNA is kept; its 45 bases are in frame from base 1. In the germline V gene (reference sequence), CDR1 corresponds to LNHDA and CDR2 to SQIVND. General conclusions and limits of the study: How much clinical and demographic metadata was included differed by source and by participant, and the metadata was provided uncurated.

Whole blood was collected in K2EDTA tubes by collaborating institutions according to the institutions' own protocols. Collaborator samples were shipped for TCRbeta analysis as frozen whole blood, isolated PBMCs, or DNA extracted from either sample type. Sequencing input: peripheral blood. This clonotype originated in a man in his 60s with active or convalescent COVID-19. The chain is assembled from TRBV19 and TRBJ2-7; 9 middle bases align to TRBD1. At the DNA level, the sequence is TGTGCCAGTAGTATAGGGACAGGGGAATCCGACGAGCAGTACTTC. It encodes CASSIGTGESDEQYF.